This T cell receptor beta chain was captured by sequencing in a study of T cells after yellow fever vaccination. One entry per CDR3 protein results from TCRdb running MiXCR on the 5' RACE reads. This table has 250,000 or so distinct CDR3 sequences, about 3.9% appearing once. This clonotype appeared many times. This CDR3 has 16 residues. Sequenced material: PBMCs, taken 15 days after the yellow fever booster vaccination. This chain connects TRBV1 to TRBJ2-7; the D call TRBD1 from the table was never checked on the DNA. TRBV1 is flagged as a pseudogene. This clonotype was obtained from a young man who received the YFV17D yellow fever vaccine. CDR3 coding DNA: TGCACCAGCAGCCAGCTAAAACAGGGGGCGCCGGGCGAGCAGTACGTC. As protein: CTSSQLKQGAPGEQYV.